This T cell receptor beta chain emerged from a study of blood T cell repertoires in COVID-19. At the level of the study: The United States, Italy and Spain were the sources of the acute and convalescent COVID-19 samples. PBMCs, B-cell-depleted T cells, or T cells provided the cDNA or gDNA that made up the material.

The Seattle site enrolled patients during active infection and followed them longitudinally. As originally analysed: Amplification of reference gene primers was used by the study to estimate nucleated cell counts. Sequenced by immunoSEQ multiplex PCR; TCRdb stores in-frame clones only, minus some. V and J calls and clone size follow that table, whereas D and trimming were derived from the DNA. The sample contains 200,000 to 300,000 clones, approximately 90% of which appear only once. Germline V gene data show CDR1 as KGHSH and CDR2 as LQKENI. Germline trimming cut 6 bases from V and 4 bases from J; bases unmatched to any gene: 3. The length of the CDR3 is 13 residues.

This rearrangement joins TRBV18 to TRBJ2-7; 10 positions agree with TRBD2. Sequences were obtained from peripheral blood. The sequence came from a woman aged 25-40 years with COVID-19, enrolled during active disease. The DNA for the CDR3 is TGTGCCAGCTCCGTAGCGGGAGGTTACGAGCAGTACGTC. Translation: CASSVAGGYEQYV.